The entry that follows covers one T cell receptor (beta chain) sequence. Its recognized antigen is unknown. No qualities accompany the bases; no much larger clone lies one base away. Participants in the prospective study were aged 18 to 89 years, lived in 24 United States geographic areas, and enrolled through a virtual design. To assign participants to cohorts, the prospective study relied on clinical history that participants themselves reported in a screening survey and a study questionnaire. Mobile phlebotomists in the prospective study collected whole blood, serum and a nasopharyngeal or oropharyngeal swab from every participant. Additional blood draws and questionnaires over an approximately two-month period could optionally be provided by prospective study participants. Prospective study blood samples were shipped either frozen or at room temperature before DNA extraction. The immunoSEQ Assay, a bias-controlled multiplex PCR, was used to amplify TCRbeta CDR3 regions from genomic DNA. In the original analysis: The number of nucleated cells in each sample was estimated from the amplification of reference gene primers within the assay. To quantify the absolute abundance of each unique TCRbeta CDR3 rearrangement, sequence reads were collapsed and filtered. For each sample, productive Simpson clonality was calculated by taking the square root of Simpson's diversity index across productive rearrangements. TCRdb stores this immuneACCESS table with in-frame sequences only. Part of the clones is absent; in the studies checked, under half of the shortfall reflects unresolved V genes, and no reason is known for the rest. From that table come the V and J calls and clone size; the DNA was used to work out D and trimming. The sample table lists 120,000 to 150,000 clones, roughly 80% of them with a count of one. 5% to 7% of the sample is held by the ten biggest clonotypes.

Ends trimmed: V by 4 bases, J by 2 bases; bases unmatched to a gene: 13. Taken from cysteine to phenylalanine, the CDR3 has 18 residues. The DNA shown is the 54-base CDR3, in frame from base 1. CDR1 is given as SGHNT and CDR2 as YYREEE, both from the germline V gene (reference sequence). These data originate in a study of blood T cell repertoires in COVID-19 (dated by TCRdb to 2019 to 2021). In the study overall: Samples from collaborators originated in the United States, Italy and Spain and spanned both the acute and convalescent phases of COVID-19. Samples were obtained from the ongoing ImmuneRACE study (first 160 participants) and from some 1,300 subjects provided by 6 global collaborators. The repertoires were released in a freely available public database intended as a resource for research on the immune response to SARS-CoV-2. The material from the prospective study consisted of cDNA or gDNA derived from T cells, B-cell-depleted T cells, or PBMCs. Deeply sampled blood TCRbeta repertoires from subjects exposed to, actively infected with, or recovered from COVID-19 were included in the dataset. Where available, HLA class I and class II types were obtained from metadata supplied by the sample provider rather than from assay-based typing. A de-identified subject ID, COVID-19 status, age in years and sex were almost always included in the sample metadata.

Findings and caveats that apply to the study as a whole: Clinical and demographic metadata were provided uncurated, with the amount varying by source and participant.

Rearrangement joined TRBV5-4 to TRBJ2-1; the central 9 bases match TRBD2. The material sequenced was PBMCs or T cells enriched from blood (not recorded which). The receptor was derived from a middle-aged man with acute COVID-19. This receptor carries the CDR3 CASSPPGIAGGAYNEQFF. The sequenced DNA is TGTGCCAGCAGCCCACCCGGGATCGCGGGAGGGGCCTACAATGAGCAGTTCTTC.